This passage covers 27 T cell receptor beta chains from one sample sequenced in a study of blood T cell repertoires in COVID-19. Method: immunoSEQ multiplex PCR; TCRdb's copy keeps in-frame clones and lacks some. The sample carries roughly 260,000 clones, around nine tenths recorded once. Material: peripheral blood. The receptors here all came from a man aged 35 to 55 who had recovered from COVID-19.

The chain is built from TRBV5-1 and TRBJ1-4; TRBD1 aligns across 7 bases. The germline gives CDR1 SGHRS, CDR2 YFSETQ. V lost 0 bases to trimming and J lost 3 bases; unmatched junction nucleotides: 2. The CDR3 sequence is 15 residues long. The CDR3, as DNA: TGCGCCAGCAGCTTGGAGGGACAGCCTAATGAAAAACTGTTTTTT. Translated, it gives CASSLEGQPNEKLFF. The entire variable domain, with the rest obtained from reference TRBV5-1 and TRBJ1-4, is as follows: KAGVTQTPRYLIKTRGQQVTLSCSPISGHRSVSWYQQTPGQGLQFLFEYFSETQRNKGNFPGRFSGRQFSNSRSEMNVSTLELGDSALYLCASSLEGQPNEKLFFGSGTQLSVL.

The chain links TRBV11-1 to TRBJ2-1; TRBD2 might be the D (6 bases). The V and J ends lost 1 base and 7 bases respectively, with 8 bases between them. Looked up from germline, CDR1 is SGHAT and CDR2 is FQDESV (reference sequence). The CDR3 is made up of 13 amino acids. The CDR3 loop reads CASSLGGVNEQFF. The DNA of the CDR3 is TGTGCCAGCAGCTTAGGGGGGGTGAATGAGCAGTTCTTC.

The CDR3 region is CASAPGQRVYGYTF. The CDR3 coding sequence is TGTGCCAGCGCTCCCGGACAGAGAGTCTATGGCTACACCTTC. This rearrangement joins TRBV27 to TRBJ1-2; D possibly corresponds to TRBD1 (6 bases). V lost 8 bases to trimming and J lost 4 bases, with 17 bases between them. The germline V gene has CDR1 MNHEY and CDR2 SMNVEV (reference sequence). CDR3 length: 14 residues.

This rearrangement joins TRBV5-8 to TRBJ2-5; D gene ambiguous. The V end was cut by 2 bases, the J end by 2 bases, with 10 bases between. Germline-derived CDR1 and CDR2 are SGHTS and YDEGEE. The CDR3 has 14 amino acids. CDR3 loop: CASSFESSQETQYF. The CDR3 nucleotides are TGTGCCAGCAGCTTTGAGAGCTCACAAGAGACCCAGTACTTC.

The chain links TRBV9 to TRBJ2-1, with unresolved D. With 0 bases removed from V and 6 bases from J, the gap between germline ends came to 13 bases. The CDR3 loop spans 15 amino acids. Germline V CDR1 and CDR2: SGDLS, YYNGEE. This CDR3 is CASSVVGSFGNEQFF. The CDR3 region has the DNA TGTGCCAGCAGCGTAGTAGGTAGCTTCGGCAATGAGCAGTTCTTC.

V is TRBV7-2 and J is TRBJ1-4; D may be TRBD1 (6 bases). This CDR3 has 15 amino acids. CDR1 is SGHTA and CDR2 is FQGNSA in the germline V gene. V was clipped by 2 bases and J by 0 bases, with 7 bases between them. Here the CDR3 DNA reads TGTGCCAGCAGCTTACGGACAGCAACTAATGAAAAACTGTTTTTT. This encodes CASSLRTATNEKLFF.

The chain links TRBV5-6 to TRBJ2-7; 10 nucleotides agree with TRBD2. Germline V gene sequence: CDR1 SGHDT, CDR2 YYEEEE. The CDR3 is made up of 15 amino acids. V lost 4 bases, J lost 6 bases, and 10 bases stayed unmatched. CDR3 DNA sequence: TGTGCCAGCAGCCCCTTTAGCGGGGGGAGAGGCGAGCAGTACTTC. Translation gives CASSPFSGGRGEQYF. The full variable domain, rest sourced from reference TRBV5-6 and TRBJ2-7, is DAGVTQSPTHLIKTRGQQVTLRCSPKSGHDTVSWYQQALGQGPQFIFQYYEEEERQRGNFPDRFSGHQFPNYSSELNVNALLLGDSALYLCASSPFSGGRGEQYFGPGTRLTVT.

V is TRBV6-4 and J is TRBJ2-1; 11 bases agree with TRBD2. Germline values: CDR1 MRHNA, CDR2 SNTAGT. This CDR3 contains 16 residues. J gave up 3 bases and V 5 bases, and 6 bases lay outside the gene matches. The CDR3 region has the DNA TGTGCCAGCAGTCCAACCGGGACTAGCGGCTACAATGAGCAGTTCTTC. Translated: CASSPTGTSGYNEQFF.

The CDR3 DNA is TGTGCCAGCAGTAGCGACCTAGCGGGAGTATCTGAGCAGTACTTC. Translating it yields CASSSDLAGVSEQYF. The chain links TRBV6-5 to TRBJ2-7; 10 bases agree with TRBD2. CDR1 and CDR2 (germline): MNHEY, SVGAGI. The junction had 11 bases not matched to a gene; V was cut back by 5 bases and J by 7 bases. This CDR3 spans 15 amino acids.

The chain joins TRBV6-5 to TRBJ1-2; D might be TRBD1 (5 bases). Germline V CDR1 and CDR2: MNHEY, SVGAGI. With 6 bases removed from V and 8 bases from J, the gap between germline ends came to 13 bases. There are 12 residues in the CDR3. The CDR3 spells CASSQGLEGYTF. The DNA for the CDR3 is TGTGCCAGCAGCCAGGGCCTGGAAGGCTACACCTTC.

This clone was seen a single time. The rearrangement joins TRBV14 to TRBJ2-7; D unresolved. V lost 1 base, J lost 0 bases, and 7 bases lay in between. The germline gives CDR1 SGHDN, CDR2 FVKESK. CDR3 size: 14 residues. The CDR3 here is CASSQVRSSYEQYF. The CDR3 DNA reads as TGTGCCAGCAGCCAAGTGCGCTCCTCCTACGAGCAGTACTTC.

The chain employs TRBV19 and TRBJ2-3; 8 bases map to TRBD1. There are 14 residues in the CDR3. Germline V gene lookup returns CDR1 LNHDA and CDR2 SQIVND (reference sequence). Losses at the gene ends were 5 bases for V and 4 bases for J; bases not matched to a gene: 5. The CDR3 here is CASSVGQGPDTQYF. The CDR3 DNA sequence: TGTGCCAGTAGTGTTGGACAGGGTCCAGATACGCAGTATTTT.

The chain links TRBV10-1 to TRBJ1-1; 12 bases align to TRBD1. With 7 bases clipped from V and 1 base from J, the junction kept 10 bases outside the gene matches. The CDR3 spans 17 residues. Germline values: CDR1 WNHNN, CDR2 SYGVQD (reference sequence). CDR3 in amino acids: CASIREGQGAGNTEAFF. The CDR3 bases are TGCGCCAGCATACGAGAGGGACAGGGGGCTGGGAACACTGAAGCTTTCTTT.

The chain joins TRBV10-3 to TRBJ1-1; 8 bases agree with TRBD1. Germline V gives CDR1 ENHRY, CDR2 SYGVKD. CDR3 length equals 13 residues. The V segment lost 7 bases and the J segment 3 bases; nucleotides outside the gene matches: 4. The DNA of the CDR3 is TGTGCCATCACCCCGGACAGGGACACTGAAGCTTTCTTT. This codes for CAITPDRDTEAFF.

The genes are TRBV27 and TRBJ1-2; perhaps TRBD1 as D (6 bases). Germline lookup yields CDR1 MNHEY and CDR2 SMNVEV (reference sequence). Trimming left V 5 bases short and J 8 bases short, with 18 bases between. This CDR3 region has 14 residues. In DNA, the CDR3 is TGTGCCAGCAGTCCCCGTGGGACATCTGGGGGCTACACCTTC. Translating gives CASSPRGTSGGYTF.

In its sample, this clone was seen a few times. This sequence joins TRBV6-2 or TRBV6-3 and TRBJ2-5, with 13 bases matching TRBD2. The CDR3 sequence is 15 residues long. Germline V gene lookup returns CDR1 MNHEY and CDR2 SVGEGT. The V and J ends lost 4 bases and 6 bases, in that order; junction bases with no gene match: 5. The CDR3 DNA sequence: TGTGCCAGCAGTTCCCGGACTAGCGGGGGAAAGACCCAGTACTTC. Its protein product is CASSSRTSGGKTQYF.

This chain connects TRBV5-1 to TRBJ1-5; 10 positions match TRBD1. The CDR3 loop spans 15 amino acids. Trimming at V came to 4 bases and at J to 5 bases, leaving 6 bases not matched to a gene. From germline, CDR1 is SGHRS and CDR2 YFSETQ. In DNA form, the CDR3 reads TGCGCCAGCAGCGCCGGGACAGGGGTTGATCAGCCCCAGCATTTT. It specifies CASSAGTGVDQPQHF. Variable domain in full (rest from reference TRBV5-1 and TRBJ1-5): KAGVTQTPRYLIKTRGQQVTLSCSPISGHRSVSWYQQTPGQGLQFLFEYFSETQRNKGNFPGRFSGRQFSNSRSEMNVSTLELGDSALYLCASSAGTGVDQPQHFGDGTRLSIL.

The rearrangement links TRBV19 to TRBJ2-2, with TRBD2 identical over 7 bases. The CDR3 extends over 13 amino acids. The germline gives CDR1 LNHDA, CDR2 SQIVND (reference sequence). V was pared by 3 bases and J by 8 bases, with 3 bases of the junction left unmatched. CDR3 nucleotide sequence: TGTGCCAGTAGTATGCGGGGGAGGGGGGAGCTGTTTTTT. The encoded protein is CASSMRGRGELFF.

This chain links TRBV20-1 with TRBJ2-3; 7 bases line up with TRBD1. CDR1 and CDR2 (germline): DFQATT, SNEGSKA (reference sequence). This CDR3 contains 14 residues. V trimming: 3 bases; J trimming: 3 bases; junction bases outside the gene matches: 6. CDR3 sequence (DNA): TGCAGTGCTAGTGAACAGGGGTGGACAGATACGCAGTATTTT. Translating it yields CSASEQGWTDTQYF.

This clone appeared a few times. The V and J genes are TRBV14 and TRBJ1-1; D is possibly TRBD1 (5 bases). Trimming shortened V by 0 bases and J by 1 base, and 18 bases separated the two germline ends. The germline V gene encodes CDR1 SGHDN and CDR2 FVKESK. The length of the CDR3 is 18 residues. The CDR3, as DNA: TGTGCCAGCAGCCAAGAGGAGGGGAGAGGTGCTGCGAACACTGAAGCTTTCTTT. The encoded protein is CASSQEEGRGAANTEAFF.

V gene TRBV11-2 combines with J gene TRBJ1-2; 8 nucleotides align to TRBD1. The V gene end was trimmed by 3 bases and the J gene end by 7 bases; junction bases not matched to a gene: 7. CDR3 length equals 14 residues. The germline CDR1 and CDR2 sequences are SGHAT and FQNNGV. CDR3 DNA: TGTGCCAGCAGCTTTAGCGACAGGGGAACTGGCTACACCTTC. Encoded protein: CASSFSDRGTGYTF.

The chain links TRBV6-5 to TRBJ2-1, with D possibly TRBD2 on 5 matching bases. V gave up 4 bases and J gave up 2 bases, with 12 bases separating them. Germline V CDR1 and CDR2: MNHEY, SVGAGI. The CDR3 totals 15 residues. The CDR3 region is CASSFGGLAYNEQFF. For the CDR3, the DNA is TGTGCCAGCAGTTTCGGAGGTCTTGCCTACAATGAGCAGTTCTTC.

This chain joins TRBV27 and TRBJ2-3, with D possibly TRBD1 on 6 matching bases. Germline V CDR1 and CDR2: MNHEY, SMNVEV (reference sequence). The CDR3 contains 12 residues. Trimming took 9 bases from V and 1 from J, leaving 8 bases between them. In DNA form, the CDR3 reads TGTGCCAGTTGGGGGCGCACAGATACGCAGTATTTT. This codes for CASWGRTDTQYF.

The chain has TRBV2 and TRBJ2-2; D possibly corresponds to TRBD1 (5 bases). The CDR3 has 15 amino acids. Germline lookup yields CDR1 SNHLY and CDR2 FYNNEI. The V gene lost 7 bases and the J gene lost 5 bases, with 17 bases spanning the gap. This chain's CDR3 is CASTRVQVPTGELFF. The DNA for the CDR3 is TGTGCCAGCACCCGGGTACAGGTCCCGACCGGGGAGCTGTTTTTT.

This sequence joins TRBV27 and TRBJ2-7; 10 bases match TRBD2. J gave up 0 bases and V 7 bases, and 3 bases lay outside the gene matches. The CDR3 covers 14 residues. Germline CDR1 reads MNHEY; CDR2 reads SMNVEV (reference sequence). The CDR3 region has the DNA TGTGCCAGCATAGCTAGCGGGAGCTCCTACGAGCAGTACTTC. The encoded protein is CASIASGSSYEQYF.

The chain combines TRBV14 with TRBJ1-1, with TRBD1 matching 8 bases. The trim removed 4 bases at V and 1 base at J, leaving 8 bases unmatched. The CDR3 consists of 16 residues. Germline CDR1 reads SGHDN; CDR2 reads FVKESK. The CDR3: CASSRRTGLTNTEAFF. In nucleotides, the CDR3 is TGTGCCAGCAGCCGCCGGACAGGGTTAACGAACACTGAAGCTTTCTTT.

This chain joins TRBV7-9 and TRBJ2-5; D is possibly TRBD1 or TRBD2 (9 bases each). Trimming cost V 4 bases and J 1 base, with 25 bases left between them. The V gene's germline CDR1 is SEHNR and CDR2 FQNEAQ (reference sequence). This CDR3 has 19 residues. The CDR3 sequence is CASSSGTGQLAGIQETQYF. The CDR3 nucleotides are TGTGCCAGCAGCTCCGGGACAGGGCAACTAGCGGGCATCCAAGAGACCCAGTACTTC.